The 5 T cell receptor beta chains below were found in one sample sequenced in a study of T cells in Graves' hyperthyroidism and ophthalmopathy. Amplification yielded TCR beta CDR3 regions, with RNA transcripts as the source. The primer set for the first-round RT-PCR of the TCR CDR3 was HTBI. TCRdb re-analysed the multiplex PCR reads in MiXCR, keeping a single row per CDR3 protein. The repertoire consists of a few hundred thousand distinct CDR3 sequences, with 12% to 15% occurring once and the leading ten covering around 14%. The sequenced sample was blood. The receptors shown here come from a woman in her thirties or forties with Graves' hyperthyroidism.

The chain is built from TRBV9 and TRBJ1-2; 12 positions match TRBD1. Germline V gene data show CDR1 as SGDLS and CDR2 as YYNGEE. The V and J ends lost 4 bases and 6 bases, in that order; junction bases with no gene match: 4. The CDR3 loop spans 14 amino acids. CDR3 coding DNA: TGTGCCAGCAGCCCCGGGACAGGGGGCGATGGCTACACCTTC. Its translation: CASSPGTGGDGYTF.

This clonotype was counted between two and nine times. This clone may be a read error of a much larger clone one base away. This chain joins TRBV20-1 and TRBJ2-7, with TRBD1 matching 10 bases. Germline V gene data show CDR1 as DFQATT and CDR2 as SNEGSKA (reference sequence). The V gene end was trimmed by 6 bases and the J gene end by 2 bases; junction bases not matched to a gene: 13. This CDR3 contains 16 residues. The CDR3: CSAVGQGVTVPYEQYF. In DNA form, the CDR3 reads TGCAGTGCCGTTGGACAGGGGGTAACGGTCCCCTACGAGCAGTACTTC.

This clonotype was recorded a few times. This sequence joins TRBV6-2 or TRBV6-3 and TRBJ2-1, with TRBD1 matching 7 bases. V lost 6 bases, J lost 6 bases, and 8 bases stayed unmatched. In germline, CDR1 is MNHEY, CDR2 SVGEGT. This CDR3 has 14 amino acids. The CDR3 nucleotides are TGTGCCAGCAGGACCGGGACAGCCTTCAATGAGCAGTTCTTC. It codes for CASRTGTAFNEQFF.

A note on this clonotype: A much larger clone sits a single nucleotide away, making a read error possible. The chain combines TRBV12-3 or TRBV12-4 with TRBJ1-5; D call uncertain. CDR3 length: 16 residues. V lost 8 bases to trimming and J lost 1 base, with 18 bases between them. CDR3: CASGDVSGWSNQPQHF. CDR3 nucleotide sequence: TGTGCCAGCGGTGACGTTTCGGGTTGGAGCAATCAGCCCCAGCATTTT.

This clonotype occurred many times. This sequence joins TRBV28 and TRBJ1-1; maybe TRBD1 (5 bases). V was pared by 2 bases and J by 4 bases, with 14 bases between. Germline V lookup: CDR1 MDHEN, CDR2 SYDVKM. This CDR3 comprises 15 residues. The DNA for the CDR3 is TGTGCCAGCAGTTTAGGGCAGGGCGGAGGCACTGAAGCTTTCTTT. It codes for CASSLGQGGGTEAFF.